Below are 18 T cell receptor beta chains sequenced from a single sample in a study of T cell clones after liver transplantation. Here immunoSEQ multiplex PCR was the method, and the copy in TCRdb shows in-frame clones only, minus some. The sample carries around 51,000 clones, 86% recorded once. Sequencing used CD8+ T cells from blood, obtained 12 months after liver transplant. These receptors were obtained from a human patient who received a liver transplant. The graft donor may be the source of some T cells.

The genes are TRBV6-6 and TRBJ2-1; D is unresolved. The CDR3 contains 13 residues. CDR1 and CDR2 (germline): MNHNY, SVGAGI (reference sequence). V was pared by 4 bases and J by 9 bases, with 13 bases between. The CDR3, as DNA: TGTGCCAGCAGTTTAGCTGGGCGCGGTGAGCAGTTCTTC. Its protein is CASSLAGRGEQFF.

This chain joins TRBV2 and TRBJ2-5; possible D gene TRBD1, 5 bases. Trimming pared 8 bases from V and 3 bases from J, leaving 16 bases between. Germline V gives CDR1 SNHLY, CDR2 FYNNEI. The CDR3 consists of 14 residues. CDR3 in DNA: TGTGCCAGCCTACGTGGGGCGCTCAAAGAGACCCAGTACTTC. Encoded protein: CASLRGALKETQYF.

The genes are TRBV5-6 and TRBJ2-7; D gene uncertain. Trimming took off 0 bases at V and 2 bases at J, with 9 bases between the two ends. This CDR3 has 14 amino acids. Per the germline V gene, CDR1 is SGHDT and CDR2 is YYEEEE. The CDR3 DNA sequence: TGTGCCAGCAGCTTGGGGCCAGGCCCCTACGAGCAGTACTTC. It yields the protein CASSLGPGPYEQYF.

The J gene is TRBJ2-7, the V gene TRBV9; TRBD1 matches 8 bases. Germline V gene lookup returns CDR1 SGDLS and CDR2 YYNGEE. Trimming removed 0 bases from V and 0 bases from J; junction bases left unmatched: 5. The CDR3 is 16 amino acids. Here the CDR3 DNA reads TGTGCCAGCAGCGTAGGCCAGGGGGCGAGCTCCTACGAGCAGTACTTC. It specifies CASSVGQGASSYEQYF. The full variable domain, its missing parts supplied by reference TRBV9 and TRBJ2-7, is DSGVTQTPKHLITATGQRVTLRCSPRSGDLSVYWYQQSLDQGLQFLIQYYNGEERAKGNILERFSAQQFPDLHSELNLSSLELGDSALYFCASSVGQGASSYEQYFGPGTRLTVT.

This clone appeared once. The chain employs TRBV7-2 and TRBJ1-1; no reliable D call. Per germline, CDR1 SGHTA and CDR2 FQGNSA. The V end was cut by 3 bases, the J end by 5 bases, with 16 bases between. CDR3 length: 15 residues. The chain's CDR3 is CASSLAGSRGTEAFF. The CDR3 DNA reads TGTGCCAGCAGCTTGGCCGGGAGTCGCGGGACTGAAGCTTTCTTT.

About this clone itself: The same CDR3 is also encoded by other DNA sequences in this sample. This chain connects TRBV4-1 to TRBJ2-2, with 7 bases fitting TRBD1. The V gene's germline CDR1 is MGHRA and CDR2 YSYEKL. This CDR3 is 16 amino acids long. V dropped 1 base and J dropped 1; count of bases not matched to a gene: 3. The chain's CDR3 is CASSQAQGLNTGELFF. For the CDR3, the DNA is TGCGCCAGCAGCCAAGCACAGGGGTTGAACACCGGGGAGCTGTTTTTT.

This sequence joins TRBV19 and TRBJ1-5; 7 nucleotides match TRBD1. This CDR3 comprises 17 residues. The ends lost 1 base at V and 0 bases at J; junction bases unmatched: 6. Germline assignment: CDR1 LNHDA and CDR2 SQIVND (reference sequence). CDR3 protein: CASSIGGGAYSNQPQHF. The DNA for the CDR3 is TGTGCCAGTAGTATAGGAGGGGGCGCCTATAGCAATCAGCCCCAGCATTTT.

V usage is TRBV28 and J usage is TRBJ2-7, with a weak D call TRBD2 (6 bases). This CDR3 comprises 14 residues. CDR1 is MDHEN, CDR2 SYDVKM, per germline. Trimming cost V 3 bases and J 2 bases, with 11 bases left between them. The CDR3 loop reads CASSFPGETYEQYF. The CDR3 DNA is TGTGCCAGCAGTTTCCCGGGAGAGACCTACGAGCAGTACTTC.

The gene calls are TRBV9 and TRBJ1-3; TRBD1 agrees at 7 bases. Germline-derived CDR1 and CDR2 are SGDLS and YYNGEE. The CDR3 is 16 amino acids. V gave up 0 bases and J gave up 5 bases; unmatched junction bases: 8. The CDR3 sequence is CASSVAGTALRNTIYF. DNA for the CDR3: TGTGCCAGCAGCGTAGCTGGGACAGCCTTGAGAAACACCATATATTTT.

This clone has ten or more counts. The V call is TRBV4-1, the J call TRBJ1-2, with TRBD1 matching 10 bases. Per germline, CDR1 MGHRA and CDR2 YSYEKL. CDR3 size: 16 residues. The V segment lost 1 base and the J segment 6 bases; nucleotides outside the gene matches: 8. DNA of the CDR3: TGCGCCAGCAGCCAAGTGTACCCCGGGACAGGGGATGGCTACACCTTC. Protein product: CASSQVYPGTGDGYTF.

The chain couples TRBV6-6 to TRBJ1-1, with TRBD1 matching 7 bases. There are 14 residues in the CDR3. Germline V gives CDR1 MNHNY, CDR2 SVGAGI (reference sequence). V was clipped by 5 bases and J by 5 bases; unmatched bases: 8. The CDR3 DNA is TGTGCCAGCAGTGACAGGGTTTGGGTGACTGAAGCTTTCTTT. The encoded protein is CASSDRVWVTEAFF.

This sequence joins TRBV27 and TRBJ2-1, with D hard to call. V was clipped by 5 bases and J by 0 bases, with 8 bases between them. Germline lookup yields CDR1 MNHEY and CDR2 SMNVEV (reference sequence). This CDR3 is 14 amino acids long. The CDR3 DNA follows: TGTGCCAGCAGTAGGGCTCCCTCCTACAATGAGCAGTTCTTC. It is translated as CASSRAPSYNEQFF.

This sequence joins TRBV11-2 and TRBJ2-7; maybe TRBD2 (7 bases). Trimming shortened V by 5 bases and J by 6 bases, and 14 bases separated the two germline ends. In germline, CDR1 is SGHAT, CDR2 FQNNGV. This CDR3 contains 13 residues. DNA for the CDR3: TGTGCCAGCAGCCCCCGGAGGGGGGGCGAGCAGTACTTC. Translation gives CASSPRRGGEQYF.

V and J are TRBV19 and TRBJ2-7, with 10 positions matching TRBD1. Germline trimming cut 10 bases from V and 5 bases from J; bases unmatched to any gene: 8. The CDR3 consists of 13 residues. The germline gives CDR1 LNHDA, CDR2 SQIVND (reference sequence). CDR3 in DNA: TGTGCCACCAGACAGGGGGCTATACACGAGCAGTACTTC. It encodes CATRQGAIHEQYF.

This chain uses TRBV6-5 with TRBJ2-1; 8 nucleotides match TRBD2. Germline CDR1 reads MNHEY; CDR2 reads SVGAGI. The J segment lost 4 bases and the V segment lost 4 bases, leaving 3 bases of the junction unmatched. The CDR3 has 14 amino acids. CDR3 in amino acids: CASSSLAVYNEQFF. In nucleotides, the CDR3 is TGTGCCAGCAGTTCACTAGCGGTATACAATGAGCAGTTCTTC.

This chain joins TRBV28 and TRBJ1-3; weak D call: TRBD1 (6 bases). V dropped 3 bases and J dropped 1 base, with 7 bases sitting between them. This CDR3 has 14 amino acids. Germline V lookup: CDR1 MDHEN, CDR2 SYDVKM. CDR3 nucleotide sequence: TGTGCCAGCAGTTTCAGGGGATCTGGAAACACCATATATTTT. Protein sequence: CASSFRGSGNTIYF. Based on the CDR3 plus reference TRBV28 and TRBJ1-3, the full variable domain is DVKVTQSSRYLVKRTGEKVFLECVQDMDHENMFWYRQDPGLGLRLIYFSYDVKMKEKGDIPEGYSVSREKKERFSLILESASTNQTSMYLCASSFRGSGNTIYFGEGSWLTVV.

The DNA of the CDR3 is TGTGCGACCTCGGTATATGGCTACACCTTC. This encodes CATSVYGYTF. The rearrangement uses TRBV30 and TRBJ1-2; no clear D. Germline V lookup: CDR1 GTSNPN, CDR2 SVGIG (reference sequence). The CDR3 totals 10 residues.

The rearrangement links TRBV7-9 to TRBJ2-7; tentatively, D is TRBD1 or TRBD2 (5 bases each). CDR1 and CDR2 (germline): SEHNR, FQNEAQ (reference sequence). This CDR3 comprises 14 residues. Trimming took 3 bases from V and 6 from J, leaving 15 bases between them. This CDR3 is CASSFSTGRSEQYF. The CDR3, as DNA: TGTGCCAGCAGCTTTTCCACGGGGCGTTCCGAGCAGTACTTC.